The clone carrying this T cell receptor (beta chain) has at least ten counts. The germline CDR1 and CDR2 sequences are SNHLY and FYNNEI. CDR3 length: 13 residues. Deletions cut 6 bases from V and 7 bases from J, with 16 bases between. Amplified material comprised TCR beta CDR3 regions derived from RNA transcripts. The first-round RT-PCR employed HTBI primers together with the Qiagen OneStep RT-PCR kit. A multiplex PCR was then performed as the second round. TCRdb analysed the multiplex PCR reads with MiXCR anew, one entry per CDR3 protein. The repertoire holds roughly 410,000 distinct CDR3 sequences, with 15% to 19% as singletons. The sample comes from a study of Graves' ophthalmopathy and Graves' hyperthyroidism.

The origin of this receptor is a woman aged 18-29 years with stable Graves' hyperthyroidism. Material: peripheral blood. V and J are TRBV2 and TRBJ2-7, with D tentatively TRBD2 (6 bases). CDR3: CASRTGLRGEQYF. CDR3 coding DNA: TGTGCCAGCAGAACGGGACTTCGGGGGGAGCAGTACTTC.